The 32 T cell receptor beta chains below come from one sample, sequenced in a study of long-term antiretroviral therapy in people with HIV. Researchers report immunoSEQ v3.0 was run at survey level. Sequencing used immunoSEQ multiplex PCR; TCRdb keeps in-frame clones, though not all of them. The sample holds 15,000 to 20,000 clones, over 75% seen once. Material: unsorted PBMCs, obtained 0.3 years after starting antiretroviral therapy. The source is a man younger than 35 with HIV.

This clone appeared a few times. V and J are TRBV18 and TRBJ1-2, with 7 nucleotides matching TRBD1. The V gene end was trimmed by 2 bases and the J gene end by 3 bases; junction bases not matched to a gene: 0. Germline CDR1 reads KGHSH; CDR2 reads LQKENI. This CDR3 contains 13 residues. CDR3 residues: CASSPGTDYGYTF. The CDR3 DNA sequence: TGTGCCAGCTCACCAGGGACAGACTATGGCTACACCTTC.

The chain couples TRBV7-3 to TRBJ2-3, with D possibly TRBD2 on 5 matching bases. CDR1 SGHTA and CDR2 FQGTGA come from the germline V gene. This CDR3 is built from 15 residues. The V and J ends lost 8 bases and 1 base respectively, with 16 bases between them. The CDR3 loop is CASSRLSKGTDTQYF. As DNA, the CDR3 is TGTGCCAGCTCCCGACTAAGTAAGGGCACAGATACGCAGTATTTT. The full variable domain, its missing parts supplied by reference TRBV7-3 and TRBJ2-3, is GAGVSQTPSNKVTEKGKYVELRCDPISGHTALYWYRQSLGQGPEFLIYFQGTGAADDSGLPNDRFFAVRPEGSVSTLKIQRTERGDSAVYLCASSRLSKGTDTQYFGPGTRLTVL.

This clone was observed a single time. Mismatch with germline at one junction end may stem from a read error. This sequence joins TRBV18 and TRBJ1-4; D ambiguous. This CDR3 has 14 amino acids. CDR1 is KGHSH and CDR2 is LQKENI in the germline V gene. CDR3 in DNA: TGTGCCAGCTCCCCACTAGCGGCTAATGAAAAACTGTTTTTT. Protein product: CASSPLAANEKLFF.

The chain employs TRBV19 and TRBJ2-2; 9 bases align to TRBD2. Germline V lookup: CDR1 LNHDA, CDR2 SQIVND (reference sequence). With 5 bases clipped from V and 1 base from J, the junction kept 5 bases outside the gene matches. The CDR3 totals 16 residues. In DNA, the CDR3 is TGTGCCAGTAGTCCTCAAGCGGGGGGGAACACCGGGGAGCTGTTTTTT. It is translated as CASSPQAGGNTGELFF.

This clone has only one observation. The J gene is TRBJ2-5, the V gene TRBV5-1; 8 bases are a match to TRBD2. The germline CDR1 and CDR2 sequences are SGHRS and YFSETQ. The trim removed 0 bases at V and 5 bases at J, leaving 12 bases unmatched. CDR3 size: 17 residues. The CDR3 region has the DNA TGCGCCAGCAGCTTGGTCACTAGCGGAAAGGGGCGGGAGACCCAGTACTTC. This codes for CASSLVTSGKGRETQYF.

The chain combines TRBV6-1 with TRBJ2-7, with TRBD2 matching over 10 bases. Germline trimming cut 11 bases from V and 5 bases from J; bases unmatched to any gene: 12. CDR3 length equals 14 residues. Germline V lookup: CDR1 MNHNS, CDR2 SASEGT. The CDR3 DNA reads as TGTGCCTCCTCTCAACCGCTAGCGGGGGACGAGCAGTACGTC. It translates to CASSQPLAGDEQYV.

The chain links TRBV7-9 to TRBJ2-1; D is undetermined. CDR3 size: 13 residues. Trimming took 8 bases from V and 3 from J, leaving 11 bases between them. Germline V gene sequence: CDR1 SEHNR, CDR2 FQNEAQ (reference sequence). The CDR3 loop reads CASHPLGYNEQFF. CDR3 bases: TGTGCCAGCCATCCTCTTGGCTACAATGAGCAGTTCTTC.

The sample holds one count of this clone. V is TRBV6-6 and J is TRBJ2-5, with unresolved D. The CDR3 spans 13 residues. V shed 0 bases and J shed 2 bases, with 4 bases lying between them. The germline V gene encodes CDR1 MNHNY and CDR2 SVGAGI (reference sequence). The CDR3 bases are TGTGCCAGCAGTTACTCAGGGCAAGAGACCCAGTACTTC. Its translation: CASSYSGQETQYF.

The CDR3 DNA follows: TGTGCCAGTAGGAGACAGTACCCCCCCGGGGAGCTGTTTTTT. Its protein is CASRRQYPPGELFF. The chain uses TRBV19 and TRBJ2-2; a possible D gene is TRBD1 (5 bases). The V end was cut by 6 bases, the J end by 6 bases, with 14 bases between. The CDR3 extends over 14 amino acids. From germline, CDR1 is LNHDA and CDR2 SQIVND (reference sequence).

V and J are TRBV6-1 and TRBJ2-1; D possibly corresponds to TRBD2 (6 bases). The CDR3 contains 13 residues. The ends were cut back, 8 bases at V and 7 bases at J, with 15 bases in the middle. Germline-derived CDR1 and CDR2 are MNHNS and SASEGT. CDR3 residues: CASGGRLRNEQFF. The CDR3 region has the DNA TGTGCCAGCGGGGGGAGGCTTCGGAATGAGCAGTTCTTC.

The genes are TRBV7-2 and TRBJ2-3, with unresolved D. The germline CDR1 and CDR2 sequences are SGHTA and FQGNSA. V was cut by 3 bases and J by 4 bases, with 17 bases left in between. The CDR3 loop spans 16 amino acids. This CDR3 is CASSFPKWEEADTQYF. The CDR3 DNA sequence: TGTGCCAGCAGCTTTCCGAAATGGGAAGAAGCAGATACGCAGTATTTT.

The gene calls are TRBV9 and TRBJ1-6, with a tentative D call TRBD1 (5 bases). This CDR3 spans 15 amino acids. CDR1 is SGDLS, CDR2 YYNGEE, per germline. V was cut by 5 bases and J by 7 bases, with 16 bases left in between. CDR3 bases: TGTGCCAGCAGGGGGACCGACAGTCCGAATTCACCCCTCCACTTT. It codes for CASRGTDSPNSPLHF.

The chain is built from TRBV18 and TRBJ1-3; D unresolved. Trimming removed 1 base from V and 8 bases from J, with 18 bases in between. Germline CDR1 is KGHSH and CDR2 is LQKENI. The CDR3 has 16 residues. The CDR3 coding sequence is TGTGCCAGCTCACCACAAAACAACTGGGCAGCAGACACCATATATTTT. Amino acid sequence: CASSPQNNWAADTIYF.

The V and J genes are TRBV5-1 and TRBJ2-5; tentatively, D is TRBD1 (6 bases). The V and J ends lost 4 bases and 0 bases respectively, with 10 bases between them. This CDR3 spans 14 amino acids. Looked up from germline, CDR1 is SGHRS and CDR2 is YFSETQ. The CDR3 protein is CASSPTGNQETQYF. The CDR3 coding sequence is TGCGCCAGCAGCCCCACAGGGAACCAAGAGACCCAGTACTTC.

The genes are TRBV28 and TRBJ2-5; D is possibly TRBD1 or TRBD2 (5 bases each). Trimming pared 4 bases from V and 1 base from J, leaving 16 bases between. This CDR3 is built from 16 residues. The germline gives CDR1 MDHEN, CDR2 SYDVKM. The DNA for the CDR3 is TGTGCCAGCAGTTCACACATACTAGGGGCCCAAGAGACCCAGTACTTC. Translation gives CASSSHILGAQETQYF.

The chain has TRBV21-1 and TRBJ2-2; the D call of TRBD2 is as the table states it, not checked on the DNA. TRBV21-1 counts as a pseudogene. The CDR3 contains 19 residues. The CDR3 sequence: CASSKETGSTELNTGELFF. The CDR3 DNA sequence: TGTGCCAGCAGCAAAGAAACGGGAAGCACAGAGCTAAACACCGGGGAGCTGTTTTTT.

The V call is TRBV7-3, the J call TRBJ1-3; D call uncertain. This CDR3 is built from 16 residues. Germline CDR1 reads SGHTA; CDR2 reads FQGTGA. V was clipped by 3 bases and J by 1 base, with 13 bases between them. The CDR3 region is CASSLDPRDSGNTIYF. CDR3 coding DNA: TGTGCCAGCAGCTTGGATCCTCGGGATTCTGGAAACACCATATATTTT.

The genes are TRBV29-1 and TRBJ2-1; D is uncertain. V lost 3 bases and J 7 bases, leaving 7 bases between the germline ends. The CDR3 covers 11 residues. Germline V gene sequence: CDR1 SQVTM, CDR2 ANQGSEA. DNA for the CDR3: TGCAGCGTTGAGTTCGGAAATGAGCAGTTCTTC. Its translation: CSVEFGNEQFF.

This clone was seen a single time. V and J are TRBV6-4 and TRBJ2-2; no reliable D call. CDR3 length equals 14 residues. Deletions cut 4 bases from V and 2 bases from J, with 8 bases between. Looked up from germline, CDR1 is MRHNA and CDR2 is SNTAGT. The CDR3 reads CASSGSLNTGELFF. The CDR3 region has the DNA TGTGCCAGCAGTGGGAGTCTAAACACCGGGGAGCTGTTTTTT.

The CDR3 loop reads CASSLGPGTGSVEAFF. The CDR3 DNA reads TGTGCCAGCAGCTTAGGCCCCGGGACAGGGAGCGTTGAAGCTTTCTTT. V is TRBV11-2 and J is TRBJ1-1; 9 bases align to TRBD1. CDR3 length equals 16 residues. V shed 1 base, J shed 7 bases, and the junction held 10 bases outside the gene matches. Per germline, CDR1 SGHAT and CDR2 FQNNGV.

J is TRBJ2-5 and V is TRBV7-9; 8 bases agree with TRBD2. Germline values: CDR1 SEHNR, CDR2 FQNEAQ (reference sequence). The junction had 10 bases not matched to a gene; V was cut back by 4 bases and J by 3 bases. The CDR3 is made up of 16 amino acids. CDR3 nucleotides: TGTGCCAGCAGCTACCGACTAGCGCGACCTGAAGAGACCCAGTACTTC. Protein product: CASSYRLARPEETQYF.

This chain links TRBV7-9 with TRBJ1-4; D uncertain. Trimming left V 5 bases short and J 1 base short, with 5 bases between. The CDR3 has 13 residues. Germline loops: CDR1 SEHNR, CDR2 FQNEAQ (reference sequence). The CDR3 DNA reads TGTGCCAGCAGCCCCGTAACTAATGAAAAACTGTTTTTT. Translation gives CASSPVTNEKLFF.

This clone showed up just a few times. The chain uses TRBV2 and TRBJ1-2, with TRBD1 as a possible D gene (5 bases). The germline CDR1 and CDR2 sequences are SNHLY and FYNNEI. V lost 4 bases to trimming and J lost 6 bases, with 12 bases between them. The CDR3 is 13 residues long. The CDR3 DNA reads TGTGCCAGCAGTGTCCGACAGAATGATGGCTACACCTTC. It yields the protein CASSVRQNDGYTF.

V and J are TRBV2 and TRBJ1-5; D not resolved. The germline CDR1 and CDR2 sequences are SNHLY and FYNNEI. The CDR3 consists of 12 residues. V gave up 4 bases and J gave up 5 bases, with 6 bases separating them. CDR3 DNA: TGTGCCAGCAGTGGGACGGATCAGCCCCAGCATTTT. As protein: CASSGTDQPQHF.

The V call is TRBV6-6, the J call TRBJ1-4, with D tentatively TRBD1 (6 bases). CDR1 and CDR2 (germline): MNHNY, SVGAGI (reference sequence). The CDR3 runs 15 residues. V was trimmed by 2 bases and J by 4 bases, leaving 11 bases between them. Here the CDR3 reads CASSYRGGGNEKLFF. The DNA for the CDR3 is TGTGCCAGCAGTTACAGGGGAGGGGGTAATGAAAAACTGTTTTTT.

Here the CDR3 reads CASSQDSRDTDTQYF. Here the CDR3 DNA reads TGCGCCAGCAGCCAAGATTCCAGGGACACAGATACGCAGTATTTT. The rearrangement uses TRBV4-1 and TRBJ2-3; tentatively, D is TRBD1 (5 bases). The length of the CDR3 is 15 residues. Germline V gives CDR1 MGHRA, CDR2 YSYEKL. Deletions cut 0 bases from V and 2 bases from J, with 9 bases between.

The genes are TRBV6-6 and TRBJ1-1, with D perhaps matching TRBD1 (6 bases). Per the germline V gene, CDR1 is MNHNY and CDR2 is SVGAGI (reference sequence). The CDR3 is 14 residues long. V was cut by 6 bases and J by 3 bases, with 14 bases left in between. This CDR3 reads CASRSGEADTEAFF. In nucleotides, the CDR3 is TGTGCCAGCAGATCAGGGGAGGCGGACACTGAAGCTTTCTTT.

The chain has TRBV28 and TRBJ1-6, with a weak D call TRBD1 (6 bases). Per germline, CDR1 MDHEN and CDR2 SYDVKM. Trimming took off 8 bases at V and 9 bases at J, with 17 bases between the two ends. The CDR3 spans 14 residues. CDR3 protein: CASLGTPSGSPLHF. CDR3 DNA sequence: TGTGCCAGCCTCGGGACACCGAGCGGTTCACCCCTCCACTTT.

CDR3 DNA sequence: TGCGCCAGCAGACCAGGAGGGGGGCCAGGAAACACCATATATTTT. Translated, it gives CASRPGGGPGNTIYF. This chain links TRBV10-2 with TRBJ1-3; the D gene is possibly TRBD1 (6 bases). V lost 6 bases, J lost 4 bases, and 16 bases lay in between. The CDR3 spans 15 residues. Germline loops: CDR1 WSHSY, CDR2 SAAADI.

This clone appeared once. The chain recombines TRBV7-8 with TRBJ2-6, with D perhaps TRBD1 (5 bases). The length of the CDR3 is 19 residues. The germline V gene has CDR1 SGHVS and CDR2 FQNEAQ. Deletions cut 6 bases from V and 0 bases from J, with 21 bases between. As DNA, the CDR3 is TGTGCCAGCAGTCTAAGGCCAATTGACAGCCTCTCTGGGGCCAACGTCCTGACTTTC. Translation: CASSLRPIDSLSGANVLTF. The variable domain in full, completed from reference TRBV7-8 and TRBJ2-6, reads GAGVSQSPRYKVAKRGQDVALRCDPISGHVSLFWYQQALGQGPEFLTYFQNEAQLDKSGLPSDRFFAERPEGSVSTLKIQRTQQEDSAVYLCASSLRPIDSLSGANVLTFGAGSRLTVL.

The chain recombines TRBV10-3 with TRBJ2-7; D is perhaps TRBD1 or TRBD2 (7 bases each). Per germline, CDR1 ENHRY and CDR2 SYGVKD. The CDR3 is made up of 15 amino acids. V was pared by 2 bases and J by 1 base, with 12 bases between. CDR3 in amino acids: CAISEGGDSSYEQYF. The DNA for the CDR3 is TGTGCCATCAGTGAGGGGGGGGACAGTTCCTACGAGCAGTACTTC.

The chain couples TRBV4-1 to TRBJ1-1; 9 bases fit TRBD1. Losses at the gene ends were 1 base for V and 2 bases for J; bases not matched to a gene: 11. Per germline, CDR1 MGHRA and CDR2 YSYEKL. The CDR3 runs to 18 residues. CDR3 in amino acids: CASSQVSTGGILNTEAFF. CDR3 DNA: TGCGCCAGCAGCCAAGTGTCGACAGGGGGTATCCTCAACACTGAAGCTTTCTTT.